The 10 T cell receptor beta chains below were found in one sample sequenced in a study of cytomegalovirus exposure and HLA in healthy donors. Only in-frame clones appear in the TCRdb table, and some are missing; sequencing was by immunoSEQ multiplex PCR. The sample comprises roughly 150,000 clones, roughly 93% of which are singletons, and less than 2% rests with the top ten. The sequencing sample was made of PBMCs. The receptors derive from a man between 18 and 35 years old in good health and CMV-seropositive.

This chain uses TRBV7-9 with TRBJ2-1; no definite D call. The CDR3 sequence is 17 residues long. V was shortened by 2 bases and J by 3 bases, with 17 bases between the two germline ends. Germline values: CDR1 SEHNR, CDR2 FQNEAQ (reference sequence). This chain's CDR3 is CASSLSDLSWYYNEQFF. CDR3 DNA: TGTGCCAGCAGCTTAAGCGACTTATCTTGGTACTACAATGAGCAGTTCTTC.

This chain uses TRBV28 with TRBJ2-3, with 9 bases lining up with TRBD1. Losses at the gene ends were 3 bases for V and 6 bases for J; bases not matched to a gene: 4. This CDR3 is 14 amino acids long. From germline, CDR1 is MDHEN and CDR2 SYDVKM. In nucleotides, the CDR3 is TGTGCCAGCAGTTTCGACAGGGGGGCGGATACGCAGTATTTT. Protein sequence: CASSFDRGADTQYF. Looking up the rest from reference TRBV28 and TRBJ2-3 gives the full variable domain: DVKVTQSSRYLVKRTGEKVFLECVQDMDHENMFWYRQDPGLGLRLIYFSYDVKMKEKGDIPEGYSVSREKKERFSLILESASTNQTSMYLCASSFDRGADTQYFGPGTRLTVL.

The V call is TRBV28, the J call TRBJ1-3; a possible D gene is TRBD1 (6 bases). V gave up 6 bases and J gave up 3 bases, with 12 bases separating them. Germline V gene data show CDR1 as MDHEN and CDR2 as SYDVKM. This CDR3 contains 14 residues. CDR3 sequence (DNA): TGTGCCAGCAGGGAACAGGGAAATGGAAACACCATATATTTT. Amino acid sequence: CASREQGNGNTIYF.

This chain joins TRBV7-9 and TRBJ2-2; 7 bases are a match to TRBD1. The CDR3 consists of 16 residues. V trimming: 5 bases; J trimming: 9 bases; junction bases outside the gene matches: 15. Germline V CDR1 and CDR2: SEHNR, FQNEAQ (reference sequence). The CDR3 loop is CASSPLGQVERRELFF. CDR3 sequence (DNA): TGTGCCAGCAGCCCCCTAGGACAGGTCGAGCGCAGGGAGCTGTTTTTT.

Of note for this clone: An end of the junction differs from the germline gene, which may be a read error. The rearrangement uses TRBV6-1 and TRBJ2-1, with D tentatively TRBD2 (5 bases). Germline values: CDR1 MNHNS, CDR2 SASEGT. The CDR3 is made up of 16 amino acids. The CDR3 loop is CASREARGSSYNEQFF. CDR3 nucleotide sequence: TGTGCCAGCAGAGAAGCTAGAGGGAGCTCCTACAATGAGCAGTTCTTC.

The chain combines TRBV4-1 with TRBJ2-2; a possible D gene is TRBD1 (5 bases). Germline lookup yields CDR1 MGHRA and CDR2 YSYEKL. The CDR3 is made up of 15 amino acids. V lost 2 bases to trimming and J lost 5 bases, with 12 bases between them. CDR3 sequence: CASSQSGMSTGELFF. CDR3 nucleotide sequence: TGCGCCAGCAGCCAATCAGGGATGTCGACCGGGGAGCTGTTTTTT.

The gene calls are TRBV5-1 and TRBJ2-1; D remains unclear. Trimming removed 0 bases at V and 4 bases at J, with 11 bases between. Germline assignment: CDR1 SGHRS and CDR2 YFSETQ. The CDR3 loop spans 15 amino acids. CDR3: CASSLVGLQYNEQFF. DNA for the CDR3: TGCGCCAGCAGCTTGGTGGGCCTACAATACAATGAGCAGTTCTTC.

The chain carries TRBV5-1 and TRBJ2-7, with TRBD2 matching 7 bases. The CDR3 runs 15 residues. J gave up 2 bases and V 0 bases, and 5 bases lay outside the gene matches. Germline values: CDR1 SGHRS, CDR2 YFSETQ. The CDR3 loop reads CASSLGGSMAYEQYF. DNA for the CDR3: TGCGCCAGCAGCTTGGGCGGGAGTATGGCCTACGAGCAGTACTTC.

This clone was counted a few times. This chain links TRBV27 with TRBJ2-1; TRBD2 agrees at 7 bases. From germline, CDR1 is MNHEY and CDR2 SMNVEV (reference sequence). The CDR3 spans 13 residues. Trimming cost V 8 bases and J 4 bases; bases outside gene matches: 5. CDR3 residues: CASAGESYNEQFF. The CDR3 nucleotides read TGTGCCAGCGCGGGGGAATCGTACAATGAGCAGTTCTTC.

This chain links TRBV6-6 with TRBJ2-7, with D maybe TRBD1 (5 bases). The CDR3 loop spans 13 amino acids. Germline values: CDR1 MNHNY, CDR2 SVGAGI (reference sequence). V shed 2 bases and J shed 2 bases, with 7 bases lying between them. The CDR3 DNA follows: TGTGCCAGCAGTTACGGGGCCACCTACGAGCAGTACTTC. It translates to CASSYGATYEQYF.